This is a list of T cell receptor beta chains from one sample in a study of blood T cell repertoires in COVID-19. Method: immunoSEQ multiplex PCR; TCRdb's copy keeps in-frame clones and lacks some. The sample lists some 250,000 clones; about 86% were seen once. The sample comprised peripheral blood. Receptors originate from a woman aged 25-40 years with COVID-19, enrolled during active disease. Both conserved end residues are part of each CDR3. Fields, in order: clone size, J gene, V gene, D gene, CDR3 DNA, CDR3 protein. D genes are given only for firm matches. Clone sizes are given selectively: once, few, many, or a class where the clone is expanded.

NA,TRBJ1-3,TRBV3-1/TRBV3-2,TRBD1,TGTGCCAGCTCGACTCGACAGGGGGATTCTGGAAACACCATATATTTT,CASSTRQGDSGNTIYF
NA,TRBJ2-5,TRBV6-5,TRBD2,TGTGCCAGCAGCAGGATAGGACTAGCCGGGGAGACCCAGTACTTC,CASSRIGLAGETQYF
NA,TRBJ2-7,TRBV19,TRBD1,TGTGCCAGTAGTATGGGGCTGGGACAGGGAGGCCACGAGCAGTACTTC,CASSMGLGQGGHEQYF
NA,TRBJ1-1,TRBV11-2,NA,TGTGCCAGCAGCTTGGACACCTCCCCGAACACTGAAGCTTTCTTT,CASSLDTSPNTEAFF
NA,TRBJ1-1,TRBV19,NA,TGTGCCAGTAGTATGGGAGGGCCCACTGAAGCTTTCTTT,CASSMGGPTEAFF
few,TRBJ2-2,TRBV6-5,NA,TGTGCCAGCAGTTATGGGGCCCCCACCGGGGAGCTGTTTTTT,CASSYGAPTGELFF
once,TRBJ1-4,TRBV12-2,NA,TGTGCAAGTCGCTCAGACCCAGGGCCCTTTGAAAAACTGTTTTTT,CASRSDPGPFEKLFF
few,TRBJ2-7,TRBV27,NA,TGTGCCAGCAGTTTCGGACAGAAATACGAGCAGTACTTC,CASSFGQKYEQYF
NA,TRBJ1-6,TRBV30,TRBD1,TGTGCCTGGAGTGTTCCCTCGACAGGGGGCAATTCACCCCTCCACTTT,CAWSVPSTGGNSPLHF
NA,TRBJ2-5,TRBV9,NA,TGTGCCAGCAGCGTAGTATTTACTAGGATGGAAGAGACCCAGTACTTC,CASSVVFTRMEETQYF
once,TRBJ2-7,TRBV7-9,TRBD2,TGTGCCAGCAGCTTTAGTGGGACGGGAGGACACGAGCAGTACTTC,CASSFSGTGGHEQYF
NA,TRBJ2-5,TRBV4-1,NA,TGCGCCAGCAGCCAAGGCCCCGGGCGGGCGGAGACCCAGTACTTC,CASSQGPGRAETQYF
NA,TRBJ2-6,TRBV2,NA,TGTGCCAGCAGCCCCCCCTTATCTGGGGCCAACGTCCTGACTTTC,CASSPPLSGANVLTF
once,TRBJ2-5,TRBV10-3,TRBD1,TGTGCCATCAGTGACGACAGAGACAGGGGCGTTGAGGAGACCCAGTACTTC,CAISDDRDRGVEETQYF
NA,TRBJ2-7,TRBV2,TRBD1,TGTGCCAGCAGTGGGACAGGCAACACATACGAGCAGTACTTC,CASSGTGNTYEQYF
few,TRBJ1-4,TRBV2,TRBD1,TGTGCCAGCAGTCCCCTTGGAGGACAGGGAGGTGTAAAACTGTTTTTT,CASSPLGGQGGVKLFF
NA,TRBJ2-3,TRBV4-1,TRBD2,TGCGCCAGCAGCCAACCCCGAGATACTAGCGGTGGCACAGATACGCAGTATTTT,CASSQPRDTSGGTDTQYF
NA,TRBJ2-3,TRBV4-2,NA,TGTGCCAGCAGCCAAGACGCAGGAACCACAGATACGCAGTATTTT,CASSQDAGTTDTQYF
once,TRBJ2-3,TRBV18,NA,TGTGCCAGCTCAAAACGTATCAAGGACCGGGGGGATACGCAGTATTTT,CASSKRIKDRGDTQYF
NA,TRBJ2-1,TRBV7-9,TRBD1,TGTGCCAGCAGCTTAGTGCAGGGGGCATCGAATGAGCAGTTCTTC,CASSLVQGASNEQFF
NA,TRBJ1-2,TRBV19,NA,TGTGCCAGTAGTACGGCAGGGGTCGGTTATGGCTACACCTTC,CASSTAGVGYGYTF
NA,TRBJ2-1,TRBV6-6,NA,TGTGCCAGCAGTATCGGGACTTCCAATGAGCAGTTCTTC,CASSIGTSNEQFF
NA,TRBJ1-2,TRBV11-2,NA,TGTGCCAGCAGCTTCGGAGGGAGTGGCTACACCTTC,CASSFGGSGYTF
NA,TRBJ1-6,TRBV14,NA,TGTGCCAGCAGTTTAGAGCGGGATTCACCCCTCCACTTT,CASSLERDSPLHF
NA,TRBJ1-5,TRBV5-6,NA,TGTGCCAGCAGCTTGGTCAGGTCCATCCGCAATCAGCCCCAGCATTTT,CASSLVRSIRNQPQHF
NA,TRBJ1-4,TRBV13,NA,TGTGCCAGCAGATATCTCGGGGGTGGCGAAAAACTGTTTTTT,CASRYLGGGEKLFF
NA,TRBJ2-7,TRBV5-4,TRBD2,TGTGCCAGCAGTTTGGGACTAGCGGGGGGTACAAGCCAGTACTTC,CASSLGLAGGTSQYF
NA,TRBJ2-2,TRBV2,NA,TGTGCCAGCAGTTTAAGGGGCAGGGAATCTGCCGGGGAGCTGTTTTTT,CASSLRGRESAGELFF
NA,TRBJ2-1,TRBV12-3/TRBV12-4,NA,TGTGCCAGCAGTTTAGGGCACCCCACCTTCTTC,CASSLGHPTFF
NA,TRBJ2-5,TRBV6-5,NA,TGTGCCAGCAGTTACCCCCATGGAGCGCCCCAAGAGACCCAGTACTTC,CASSYPHGAPQETQYF
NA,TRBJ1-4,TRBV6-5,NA,TGTGCCAGCAGCCTGAGGCGTTCCAATAGCGAAAAACTGTTTTTT,CASSLRRSNSEKLFF
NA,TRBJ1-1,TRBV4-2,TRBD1,TGTGCCAGCAGCCAAGATCTCTGGCAGGGGGAGGAGGGAGCTTTCTTT,CASSQDLWQGEEGAFF
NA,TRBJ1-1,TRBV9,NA,TGTGCCAGCAGCCCATCTCGCCAGGGAGCTTTCTTT,CASSPSRQGAFF
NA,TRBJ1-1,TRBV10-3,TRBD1,TGTGCCATCAGTTTCGGACAGGGCAATACTGAAGCTTTCTTT,CAISFGQGNTEAFF
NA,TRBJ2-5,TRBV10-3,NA,TGTGCCATCAGTGAGTGGAGGACGATAAAAGAGACCCAGTACTTC,CAISEWRTIKETQYF
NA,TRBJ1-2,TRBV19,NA,TGTGCCAGTCAAAGGACAGATAACTATGGCTACACCTTC,CASQRTDNYGYTF
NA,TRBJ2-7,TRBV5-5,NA,TGTGCCAGCGCACGGGGACGGGGGGCGAACGAGCAGTACTTC,CASARGRGANEQYF
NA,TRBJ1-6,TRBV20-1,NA,TGCAGTGCAAGTGGACAGTATGATTCACCCCTCCACTTT,CSASGQYDSPLHF
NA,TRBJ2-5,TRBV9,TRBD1,TGTGCCAGCAGCGTATCAGGGACAGTAGTGGAGACCCAGTACTTC,CASSVSGTVVETQYF
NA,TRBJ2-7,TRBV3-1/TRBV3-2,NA,TGTGCCAGCAGCCAAGATCTGGGTAGGGCAGGACATTACGAGCAGTACTTC,CASSQDLGRAGHYEQYF
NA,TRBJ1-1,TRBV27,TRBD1,TGTGCCAGCATGTTGGGACAGGGGGCCGTTGAAGCTTTCTTT,CASMLGQGAVEAFF
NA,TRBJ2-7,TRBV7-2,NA,TGTGCCAGCAGCCCATGGACTACGGCCCACTACGAGCAGTACTTC,CASSPWTTAHYEQYF
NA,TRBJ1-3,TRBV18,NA,TGTGCCAGCTCACCCCAGGGCGTCTCTGGAAACACCATATATTTT,CASSPQGVSGNTIYF
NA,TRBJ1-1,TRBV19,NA,TGTGCCAGTAGTATGGCAGGTACTGAAGCTTTCTTT,CASSMAGTEAFF
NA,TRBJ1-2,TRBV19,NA,TGTGCCAGTAGTACCCGTTGGTCTGGCAGGGAAAGGTATGGCTACACCTTC,CASSTRWSGRERYGYTF
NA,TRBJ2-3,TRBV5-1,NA,TGCGCCAGCAGCTTTACCAGGGGATTTAGAACTAGCACAGATACGCAGTATTTT,CASSFTRGFRTSTDTQYF
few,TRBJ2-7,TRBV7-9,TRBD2,TGTGCCAGCAGCAGCCCGACTAGCGGTTCCTACGAGCAGTACTTC,CASSSPTSGSYEQYF
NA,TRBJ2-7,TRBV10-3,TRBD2,TGTGCCATCAGTGAGTCGAAATTGAGCGGGGGTATATACGAGCAGTACTTC,CAISESKLSGGIYEQYF
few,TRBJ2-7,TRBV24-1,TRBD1,TGTGCCACCAGTGACCCGACAGGGGAAGAGCAGTACTTC,CATSDPTGEEQYF
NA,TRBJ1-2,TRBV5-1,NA,TGCGCCAGCCGGACGGACTCTAACTATGGCTACACCTTC,CASRTDSNYGYTF
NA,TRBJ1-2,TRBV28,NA,TGTGCCAGCAGTAACGCCCCCTTGAACCTACTAAACTATGGCTACACCTTC,CASSNAPLNLLNYGYTF
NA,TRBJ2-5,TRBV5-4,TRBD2,TGTGCCAGCAGCTTAAGCGGGGGGCTCCAAGAGACCCAGTACTTC,CASSLSGGLQETQYF
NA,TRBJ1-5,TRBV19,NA,TGTGCCAGTAGTATAGGTCCCTATCAAGCCCAGCATTTT,CASSIGPYQAQHF
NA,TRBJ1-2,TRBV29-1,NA,TGCAGCGTTGAACGGCGACTGAACTATGGCTACACCTTC,CSVERRLNYGYTF
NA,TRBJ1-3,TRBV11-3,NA,TGTGCCAGCAGCTCGGACAGTGGCTCTGGAAACACCATATATTTT,CASSSDSGSGNTIYF
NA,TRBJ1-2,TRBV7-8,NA,TGTGCCAGCAGCTTAGCGAGTTCGTATGGAGTCGGCTACACCTTC,CASSLASSYGVGYTF
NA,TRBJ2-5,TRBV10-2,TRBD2,TGCGCCAGCCGACAGCGGGGGGGCGGACGGGAGACCCAGTACTTC,CASRQRGGGRETQYF
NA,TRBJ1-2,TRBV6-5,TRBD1,TGTGCCAGCGTGAGACAGGGAGACTATGGCTACACCTTC,CASVRQGDYGYTF